The TCR beta chain under discussion was sequenced for a study of T cells in Graves' hyperthyroidism and ophthalmopathy. Findings and limits, study-wide: Among thyroid clonotypes expanded above 0.001, most also appeared in blood.

TCR beta CDR3 regions were amplified from RNA. In the first-round RT-PCR of the TCR CDR3, the HTBI primer set was used. TCRdb processed the multiplex PCR reads anew with MiXCR; each CDR3 protein has one entry. Of 400,000 to 500,000 distinct CDR3 sequences listed, under 15% are singletons. About this clonotype: Its target is unknown.

Trimming at V came to 4 bases and at J to 5 bases, leaving 4 bases not matched to a gene. The CDR3 consists of 14 residues. Per germline, CDR1 SGDLS and CDR2 YYNGEE. Diagnostic decisions used clinical symptoms, serum thyroxine and TRAb, thyroid ultrasound and orbital computed tomography. This sample holds PBMCs from 9.5 to 10 ml fresh peripheral blood. The chain carries TRBV9 and TRBJ2-4; 9 nucleotides align to TRBD2. The receptor was isolated from a man between 18 and 29 years old with Graves' ophthalmopathy. The sequenced sample consisted of blood. CDR3 region: CASSRKREENIQYF. CDR3 nucleotide sequence: TGTGCCAGCAGCCGTAAGCGGGAGGAAAACATTCAGTACTTC.